The 5 T cell receptor beta chains below were found in one sample sequenced in a study of tissue T cells after allogeneic stem cell transplantation. Generated by immunoSEQ multiplex PCR, the TCRdb table keeps only in-frame clones and is missing some. There are 4,500 to 5,000 clones in the sample; around 32% occur only once, and around 6.5% lies in the top ten. Described time point: mouse harvest day 14 after allogeneic transplant. Each mouse received 10^7 T-cell-depleted marrow cells plus 10^6 splenic CD5+ T cells by tail vein. Sequencing was carried out using skin. These receptors were collected from a female BALB/c mouse given C57BL/6 T cells with graft-versus-host disease after an allogeneic hematopoietic cell transplant.

This clone was counted only a few times. Gene names follow the mouse nomenclature. The observed sequence ends 1 residue before the CDR3 terminus, with the missing tail filled in from the germline J gene. The V and J genes are TRBV3 and TRBJ2-2; 10 positions agree with TRBD2. Germline CDR1 reads SNHLY; CDR2 reads FYNGKV (reference sequence). This CDR3 comprises 15 residues. After removal of 4 bases from V and 4 bases from J, the junction contained 3 bases not matched to a gene. The CDR3 loop is CASSWGLGSTGQLYF. The sequenced part of the CDR3 DNA is TGTGCCAGCAGCTGGGGACTGGGGAGCACCGGGCAGCTCTAC.

This clone is medium-sized (0.01 to 0.1%) within its sample. Gene names and germline match the mouse. The read terminates 1 residue ahead of where the CDR3 ends, so the germline J gene completes it. The chain has TRBV24 and TRBJ1-3; D uncertain. There are 14 residues in the CDR3. Germline CDR1 reads KGHTA; CDR2 reads FRNEEI. V was pared by 2 bases and J by 0 bases, with 5 bases between. Incomplete CDR3 DNA: TGTGCCAGCAGTCTGAACAGTTCTGGAAATACGCTCTAT. Amino acids: CASSLNSSGNTLY. In full, the CDR3 reads CASSLNSSGNTLYF.

For this clone: Genes here carry mouse names. From the germline J gene comes the end of the CDR3, since the read stops 1 residue before it. This chain connects TRBV23 to TRBJ1-1; the listed D gene, TRBD1, was not tested against the DNA. The CDR3 extends over 12 amino acids. Per the germline V gene, CDR1 is KGHTA and CDR2 is FQNQQP. This CDR3 reads CSSRRQNTEVFF. The covered CDR3 bases are TGCTCCAGCAGACGACAGAACACAGAAGTCTTC.

A few counts support this clone. Mouse gene names and germline throughout. CDR3: CASSLNWGYEQYF. CDR3 DNA, as far as it was read: TGTGCCAGCAGTTTAAATTGGGGGTATGAACAGTAC. J is TRBJ2-7 and V is TRBV15; D perhaps matches TRBD2 (6 bases). The sequence runs out 1 residue before the end of the CDR3; the remainder is reconstructed from the germline J gene. Germline lookup yields CDR1 SGHND and CDR2 FRSKSL. V shed 2 bases and J shed 4 bases, with 9 bases lying between them. The CDR3 covers 13 residues. Full variable domain (remainder filled in from reference TRBV15 and TRBJ2-7): DAGVTQTPRHEVAEKGQTIILKCEPVSGHNDLFWYRQTKIQGLELLSYFRSKSLMEDGGAFKDRFKAEMLNSSFSTLKIQPTEPKDSAVYLCASSLNWGYEQYFGPGTRLTVL.

For this clone: Gene names are the mouse ones. The read stops 1 residue short of the end of the CDR3; the missing end is completed from the germline J gene. This chain connects TRBV29 to TRBJ1-1; no reliable D call. Germline CDR1 MSHET, CDR2 SYDVDS. The CDR3 is made up of 13 amino acids. V lost 6 bases to trimming and J lost 0 bases, with 8 bases between them. Partial CDR3 DNA: TGTGCTAGCAGCCCGGGATCAAACACAGAAGTCTTC. Residues: CASSPGSNTEVF. The whole CDR3 region reads CASSPGSNTEVFF.